These T cell receptor beta chains were read from a single sample in a study of blood T cell repertoires in COVID-19. Repertoires were generated with immunoSEQ multiplex PCR, while TCRdb's copy carries only in-frame clones and drops some. There are about 270,000 clones in the sample; approximately 84% occur only once, and 8% to 9.5% lies in the top ten. The specimen was peripheral blood. The receptors were gathered from a human donor in a cohort sampled during active COVID-19. The CDR3 runs from the conserved cysteine through the conserved F or W. The order of the fields is CDR3 length, J gene, V gene, clone size, D gene, CDR3 protein, CDR3 DNA. D genes are given only for firm matches. Some rows mark clone size as missing; the rest say once, few, many or name a class of expanded clone.

13 | TRBJ2-1 | TRBV6-5 | . | . | CASSPGGFNEQFF | TGTGCCAGCAGTCCAGGGGGGTTCAATGAGCAGTTCTTC
15 | TRBJ2-2 | TRBV20-1 | . | . | CSASQRVWNTGELFF | TGCAGTGCTAGTCAACGGGTATGGAACACCGGGGAGCTGTTTTTT
15 | TRBJ1-3 | TRBV2 | . | TRBD1 | CASSTTGGSGNTIYF | TGTGCCAGCAGTACGACAGGGGGCTCTGGAAACACCATATATTTT
13 | TRBJ1-1 | TRBV7-3 | . | TRBD1 | CASSRDRGAEAFF | TGTGCCAGCAGCCGGGACAGGGGGGCTGAAGCTTTCTTT
15 | TRBJ1-5 | TRBV7-2 | few | . | CASSLVVSGNQPQHF | TGTGCCAGCAGCTTAGTTGTGTCAGGCAATCAGCCCCAGCATTTT
19 | TRBJ1-5 | TRBV10-3 | . | . | CAISEEWRGIDISNQPQHF | TGTGCCATCAGTGAAGAGTGGAGGGGAATCGATATTAGCAATCAGCCCCAGCATTTT
16 | TRBJ2-7 | TRBV18 | few | TRBD1 | CASSPTGQGGVGEQYF | TGTGCCAGCTCACCTACGGGACAGGGAGGAGTGGGCGAGCAGTACTTC
15 | TRBJ2-2 | TRBV5-5 | . | TRBD1 | CASRRQGGNTGELFF | TGTGCCAGCAGAAGACAGGGCGGCAACACCGGGGAGCTGTTTTTT
16 | TRBJ2-1 | TRBV7-2 | . | TRBD1 | CASSLQVGGGQGEQFF | TGTGCCAGCAGCCTCCAGGTAGGGGGGGGACAGGGTGAGCAGTTCTTC
16 | TRBJ2-3 | TRBV2 | . | TRBD1 | CASSEAGDRVGDTQYF | TGTGCCAGCAGTGAAGCGGGGGACAGGGTTGGAGATACGCAGTATTTT
14 | TRBJ2-5 | TRBV2 | . | TRBD2 | CASSPSGNLETQYF | TGTGCCAGCAGTCCTAGCGGGAATCTCGAGACCCAGTACTTC
14 | TRBJ1-1 | TRBV3-1/TRBV3-2 | . | . | CASSYRGWNTEAFF | TGTGCCAGTTCCTACCGGGGGTGGAACACTGAAGCTTTCTTT
14 | TRBJ1-2 | TRBV4-2 | . | . | CASSQEQGNYGYTF | TGTGCCAGCAGCCAAGAACAGGGTAATTATGGCTACACCTTC
14 | TRBJ1-3 | TRBV7-9 | few | . | CASSLGTDGNTIYF | TGTGCCAGCAGCTTAGGGACAGACGGAAACACCATATATTTT
15 | TRBJ2-1 | TRBV6-5 | . | TRBD2 | CASSLAGGTWNEQFF | TGTGCCAGCAGTCTAGCGGGGGGGACTTGGAATGAGCAGTTCTTC
14 | TRBJ2-3 | TRBV6-4 | few | . | CASSDGGATDTQYF | TGTGCCAGCAGTGACGGGGGGGCCACAGATACGCAGTATTTT
13 | TRBJ2-1 | TRBV10-3 | . | . | CAISGGTPREQFF | TGTGCCATCAGCGGAGGGACTCCCCGTGAGCAGTTCTTC
15 | TRBJ2-7 | TRBV29-1 | . | TRBD1 | CSVAPRTGHSYEQYF | TGCAGCGTAGCCCCCCGGACAGGTCATTCCTACGAGCAGTACTTC
17 | TRBJ2-1 | TRBV5-1 | . | TRBD2 | CASSSGTSGGASTEQFF | TGCGCCAGCAGCTCCGGGACTAGCGGGGGGGCAAGCACTGAGCAGTTCTTC
16 | TRBJ1-5 | TRBV21-1 | . | . | CASSKKHPQVDQPQHF | TGTGCCAGCAGCAAAAAACACCCACAGGTCGATCAGCCCCAGCATTTT
13 | TRBJ2-7 | TRBV5-4 | . | . | CASSSEVHKEQYF | TGTGCCAGCAGCTCGGAGGTCCATAAGGAGCAGTACTTC
13 | TRBJ1-2 | TRBV12-3/TRBV12-4 | once | . | CASSFGGRDGYTF | TGTGCCAGCAGTTTTGGAGGGCGGGATGGCTACACCTTC
13 | TRBJ1-1 | TRBV6-1 | . | . | CASSDQVNTEAFF | TGTGCCAGCAGTGACCAGGTGAACACTGAAGCTTTCTTT
13 | TRBJ2-7 | TRBV2 | . | TRBD1 | CASNRDRDDEQYF | TGTGCCAGCAACCGGGACAGGGATGACGAGCAGTACTTC
17 | TRBJ1-2 | TRBV4-1 | . | TRBD1 | CASSQEQGRSVEYGYTF | TGCGCCAGCAGCCAAGAACAGGGGAGGTCGGTGGAGTATGGCTACACCTTC
16 | TRBJ2-1 | TRBV19 | . | . | CASSIDPVSGRGEQFF | TGTGCCAGTAGTATCGACCCAGTATCGGGCAGGGGTGAGCAGTTCTTC
15 | TRBJ2-2 | TRBV11-2 | . | TRBD2 | CASSFLSSGTGELFF | TGTGCCAGCAGCTTTCTGTCTAGCGGGACCGGGGAGCTGTTTTTT
14 | TRBJ2-3 | TRBV29-1 | . | . | CSVDNGGSTDTQYF | TGCAGCGTTGACAACGGCGGGAGCACAGATACGCAGTATTTT